This entry features one TCR beta chain sequence. This sample was taken from a study of cytotoxic CD8 clonotypes in ibrutinib-treated CLL. Libraries were prepared by immunoSEQ multiplex PCR; TCRdb keeps only in-frame clonotypes and omits some of them. There are 70,000 to 85,000 clones in the sample; around 82% occur only once, and under 8.5% lies in the top ten. Germline values: CDR1 SNHLY, CDR2 FYNNEI. V shed 0 bases and J shed 8 bases, with 23 bases lying between them. The CDR3 has 17 amino acids. The sample was PBMCs, taken at disease progression, from a patient treated with ibrutinib. This sequence joins TRBV2 and TRBJ2-7; D unclear. This TCR was sampled from a human donor with chronic lymphocytic leukemia. The CDR3 DNA reads TGTGCCAGCAGTGAAGCGCGACATGGGCGCGGCCCTTTCAAGCAGTACTTC. The encoded protein is CASSEARHGRGPFKQYF.